The clone carrying this T cell receptor beta chain was recorded once. Its antigen is still unknown. The CDR3 sequence is 15 residues long. Trimming cost V 0 bases and J 8 bases, with 16 bases left between them. The data are from a study of cytomegalovirus exposure and HLA in healthy donors. Across the whole study: There were fewer than 130 million unique TCR beta sequences, drawn from 200 million or so T cells, in an earlier analysis.

PCR involved 60 Vbeta and 13 Jbeta primers. The method was immunoSEQ multiplex PCR; TCRdb's version includes in-frame clones alone and lacks a portion of them. This table has approximately 170,000 clones, about 70% appearing once. Overall study findings and caveats: According to the study, some 160 TCR beta chains were cytomegalovirus-associated. A classifier reportedly called cytomegalovirus status with high sensitivity and specificity.

This sequence joins TRBV23-1 and TRBJ1-2; possibly TRBD1 for D (5 bases). TRBV23-1 is filed as an ORF, its function uncertain. The TCR originated in a woman aged 18 to 35 in good health and CMV-seropositive. Material: PBMCs. Here the CDR3 DNA reads TGCGCCAGCAGTCAATCCGCGGGGCCCGGGAGCGGCTACACCTTC. Its protein product is CASSQSAGPGSGYTF.